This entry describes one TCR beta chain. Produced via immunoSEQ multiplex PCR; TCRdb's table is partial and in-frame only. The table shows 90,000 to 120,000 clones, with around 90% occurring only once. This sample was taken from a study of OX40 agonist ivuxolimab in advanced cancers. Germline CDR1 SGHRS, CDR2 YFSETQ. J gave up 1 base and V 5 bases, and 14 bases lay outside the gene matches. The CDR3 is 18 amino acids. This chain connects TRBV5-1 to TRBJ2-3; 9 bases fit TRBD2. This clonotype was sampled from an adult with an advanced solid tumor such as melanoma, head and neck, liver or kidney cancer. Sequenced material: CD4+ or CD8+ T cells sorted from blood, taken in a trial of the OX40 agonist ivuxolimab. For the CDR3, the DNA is TGCGCCAGCAGTTCCCCCCTCTCGACTAGCGGAGGCACAGATACGCAGTATTTT. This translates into CASSSPLSTSGGTDTQYF.